The rows below give T cell receptor beta chains drawn from one sample of a study of blood T cells in healthy people across ages. TCRdb re-called the 5' RACE reads with MiXCR, one entry per CDR3 protein. This table holds approximately 1,000,000 distinct CDR3 sequences, 35% to 50% found once. The sample was blood. The receptors were sampled from a woman aged 60-75 years in good health. Both conserved end residues are part of each CDR3. The D gene is left open where the match is weak. Clone size is given for some rows only: seen once, a few or many times, or a class if the clone is expanded.

V,size,J,D,DNA,CDR3
TRBV29-1,NA,TRBJ2-1,TRBD2,TGCAGCGTTCTCACTCTAGCGGGCTCCTACAATGAGCAGTTCTTC,CSVLTLAGSYNEQFF
TRBV20-1,NA,TRBJ2-1,NA,TGCAGTACCTACTTTGTTGTGCAGTTCTTC,CSTYFVVQFF
TRBV3-1,many,TRBJ1-2,NA,TGTGCCAGCAGCCATCGGCACTCTAACTATGGCTACACCTTC,CASSHRHSNYGYTF
TRBV5-1,few,TRBJ2-5,TRBD2,TGCGCCAGCAGCAACGGACTAGCGGAGGGAAGTAGGACCCAGTACTTC,CASSNGLAEGSRTQYF
TRBV5-6,few,TRBJ2-5,TRBD1,TGTGCCAGCAGCACCGGGACAGGGTTTCGAGAGACCCAGTACTTC,CASSTGTGFRETQYF
TRBV15,NA,TRBJ2-2,NA,TGTGCCACCAGCAGAGAACAGACCGGGGAGCTGTTTTTT,CATSREQTGELFF
TRBV20-1,few,TRBJ2-1,TRBD2,TGCAGTGCTAGCTCCGGCCGGGGGGTGTACAATGAGCAGTTCTTC,CSASSGRGVYNEQFF
TRBV6-5,NA,TRBJ2-3,TRBD2,TGTGCCAGCAGTTACTCGAGAGTTCGAGGACTAGCGAGAGGGACAGATACGCAGTATTTT,CASSYSRVRGLARGTDTQYF
TRBV27,few,TRBJ2-1,NA,TGTGCCAGCAGTTATTTTGCGGGCAATGAGCAGTTCTTC,CASSYFAGNEQFF
TRBV27,few,TRBJ1-5,NA,TGTGCCAGCAGTTCTGGTAGAATACATAGCAATCAGCCCCAGCATTTT,CASSSGRIHSNQPQHF
TRBV12-3/TRBV12-4,few,TRBJ2-5,TRBD2,TGTGCCAGCAGTTACCGGGCGGTAGCGGGAGGTGGTCAAGAGACCCAGTACTTC,CASSYRAVAGGGQETQYF
TRBV29-1,NA,TRBJ2-5,NA,TGCAGCGTTGACCCGGGGGCCGGGGAGACCCAGTACTTC,CSVDPGAGETQYF
TRBV12-3/TRBV12-4,NA,TRBJ1-1,NA,TGTGCCAGCAGTTTTTATCTTACTGAAGCTTTCTTT,CASSFYLTEAFF
TRBV20-1,NA,TRBJ2-5,NA,TGCAGTGCCCCTAAGGCAGTCGGGAGAGAGACCCAGTACTTC,CSAPKAVGRETQYF
TRBV30,NA,TRBJ2-5,TRBD2,TGTGCCTGGAGTGCCATAAGACTAGCGGCAGAGACCCAGTACTTC,CAWSAIRLAAETQYF
TRBV20-1,NA,TRBJ1-5,TRBD1,TGCAGTGCTAGTCAGGGGGCGAATCAGCCCCAGCATTTT,CSASQGANQPQHF
TRBV6-5,once,TRBJ2-1,TRBD2,TGTGCCAGCAACCAGGGAGGGGACTCGGGCTACAATGAGCAGTTCTTC,CASNQGGDSGYNEQFF
TRBV5-1,few,TRBJ2-3,NA,TGCGCCAGCAGCTTGTGGACACCAAACACAGATACGCAGTATTTT,CASSLWTPNTDTQYF
TRBV10-2,few,TRBJ1-1,NA,TGCGCCAGCACCGTCGGCTTAGAGCCGAACACTGAAGCTTTCTTT,CASTVGLEPNTEAFF
TRBV29-1,few,TRBJ2-5,TRBD2,TGCAGCGTTGGAGGGGCCCTTGTAAGGCTAGCGGGGCTAGAGACCCAGTACTTC,CSVGGALVRLAGLETQYF
TRBV5-1,few,TRBJ2-7,NA,TGCGCCAGCAGCTTGACCACAGGGACCTACGAGCAGTACTTC,CASSLTTGTYEQYF
TRBV30,NA,TRBJ2-4,TRBD2,TGTGCCTGGAGTGGGACTAGCGAGTCATGGCAGTACTTC,CAWSGTSESWQYF
TRBV20-1,many,TRBJ2-3,TRBD1,TGCAGTGCTAGATCGGACAGGGATACGCAGTATTTT,CSARSDRDTQYF
TRBV6-5,NA,TRBJ1-5,NA,TGTGCCAGCAGTTACTCAGGGGAGGGACAGCCCCAGCATTTT,CASSYSGEGQPQHF
TRBV6-6,NA,TRBJ1-1,NA,TGTGCCAGCGGGACGTTTGGTACTGAAGCTTTCTTT,CASGTFGTEAFF
TRBV29-1,many,TRBJ2-5,NA,TGCAGCGTCCTCAGGACGGGCCGTCAAGAGACCCAGTACTTC,CSVLRTGRQETQYF
TRBV18,few,TRBJ2-1,NA,TGTGCCAGCTCACCGCAATCGAAGGCCGCCAATGAGCAGTTCTTC,CASSPQSKAANEQFF
TRBV4-1,few,TRBJ2-7,NA,TGCGCCAGCAGCCAAGTGGGACGGGGGTACGAGCAGTACTTC,CASSQVGRGYEQYF
TRBV29-1,NA,TRBJ1-2,NA,TGCAGCGTATTCCAGATAAGGGGGGTGGTTGGCTATGGCTACACCTTC,CSVFQIRGVVGYGYTF
TRBV6-1,NA,TRBJ2-3,TRBD2,TGTGCCAGCAGTGAAGCGGTCGGGGCGGGAGGGGCCTCGAAGTATTTT,CASSEAVGAGGASKYF
TRBV5-1,NA,TRBJ2-5,TRBD2,TGCGCCAGCCAAGTCGGGGGGTACAAAGAGACCCAGTACTTC,CASQVGGYKETQYF
TRBV7-9,many,TRBJ2-3,NA,TGTGCCAGCAGCCCCCAGGGTGCAGATACGCAGTATTTT,CASSPQGADTQYF
TRBV20-1,few,TRBJ2-3,TRBD2,TGCAGTGCTACGTTAGCGGGTCACGGCGCAGATACGCAGTATTTT,CSATLAGHGADTQYF
TRBV7-8,few,TRBJ1-2,NA,TGTGCCAGCAGCTTAGTCGGGCAGGGGCGGAGGAATGGCTACACCTTC,CASSLVGQGRRNGYTF
TRBV6-5,NA,TRBJ1-2,NA,TGTGCCAGCAGTTACGCAGCCAACTATGGCTACACCTTC,CASSYAANYGYTF
TRBV6-5,few,TRBJ1-1,TRBD1,TGTGCCAGCACCGTCGACAGGGTAGGGGCTGAAGCTTTCTTT,CASTVDRVGAEAFF
TRBV20-1,few,TRBJ2-3,TRBD2,TGCAGTGCTAGAGATGTACGGCGGGAGGCGGGTGATACGCAGTATTTT,CSARDVRREAGDTQYF
TRBV27,NA,TRBJ2-7,TRBD1,TGTGCCAGCAGTTTCGGACCACTGGGACAGTTACCAAACTACGAGCAGTACTTC,CASSFGPLGQLPNYEQYF
TRBV12-3/TRBV12-4,NA,TRBJ1-2,NA,TGTGCCAGCAGTCCCCGGGTCCTCTATGGCTACACCTTC,CASSPRVLYGYTF
TRBV27,few,TRBJ2-5,NA,TGTGCCAGCAGTTTTACAGGAGTCAGAGAGACCCAGTACTTC,CASSFTGVRETQYF
TRBV20-1,few,TRBJ1-6,NA,TGCAGTGCTAGAGTTGAGGGGAAGGGGAATTCACCCCTCCACTTT,CSARVEGKGNSPLHF
TRBV7-2,few,TRBJ2-3,NA,TGTGCCAGCAGGGCCTTCGGCGGAAGCACAGATACGCAGTATTTT,CASRAFGGSTDTQYF
TRBV10-3,NA,TRBJ1-4,NA,TGTGCCATCAGATACAGGAGCGATGAAAAACTGTTTTTT,CAIRYRSDEKLFF
TRBV20-1,few,TRBJ2-1,NA,TGCAGTGCTAGAGATGCGGGGAGAGTGGACACCTACAATGAGCAGTTCTTC,CSARDAGRVDTYNEQFF
TRBV7-8,few,TRBJ2-5,NA,TGTGCCAGCAGCTCCCGGACGGCGTACCAAGAGACCCAGTACTTC,CASSSRTAYQETQYF
TRBV29-1,NA,TRBJ2-7,TRBD2,TGCAGCGTTGAATGGGCTAGCGGGAGGGCCCTGGGCTACGAGCAGTACTTC,CSVEWASGRALGYEQYF
TRBV27,few,TRBJ2-5,NA,TGTGCCAGCAGTGTCGGCTCTAGAGAGACCCAGTACTTC,CASSVGSRETQYF
TRBV24-1,NA,TRBJ2-5,NA,TGTGCCACCAGTGATCCCCGGACAGAAGAGACCCAGTACTTC,CATSDPRTEETQYF
TRBV10-1,few,TRBJ2-7,NA,TGCGCCAGCAGTGACCCAGGGTCCCACGAGCAGTACTTC,CASSDPGSHEQYF
TRBV24-1,NA,TRBJ2-1,NA,TGTGCCACCAGTGAGGGGGGGACAACCTCCTACAATGAGCAGTTCTTC,CATSEGGTTSYNEQFF
TRBV5-1,NA,TRBJ2-1,TRBD2,TGCGCCAGCAGCTCGGAGCTGCGGGCGGGAGTCTCGAATGAGCAGTTCTTC,CASSSELRAGVSNEQFF
TRBV27,NA,TRBJ2-4,TRBD2,TGTGCCAGCAGTACCCTACCGGGACTAGCGGCAGGGGAGCAGTACTTC,CASSTLPGLAAGEQYF
TRBV7-8,few,TRBJ2-1,NA,TGTGCCAGCATCCCGGGCACCCGGGAGCAGTTCTTC,CASIPGTREQFF
TRBV11-2,once,TRBJ2-7,TRBD2,TGTGCCAGCAGCTTGGGGTCCTGGCGGGAGATCCCCCACGAGCAGTACTTC,CASSLGSWREIPHEQYF
TRBV2,NA,TRBJ2-1,NA,TGTGCCAGCCGGATTGGGGTCACAGGGAGCCATGAGCAGTTCTTC,CASRIGVTGSHEQFF
TRBV10-3,NA,TRBJ2-7,NA,TGTGCCATCAGTGAGTCCCCCCAGGGTCCCTACGAGCAGTACTTC,CAISESPQGPYEQYF
TRBV3-1,NA,TRBJ2-5,NA,TGTGCCAGCAGCCAAGTTGTGGGCGCAAGGGAGCAGTACTTC,CASSQVVGAREQYF
TRBV6-1,NA,TRBJ2-7,TRBD2,TGTGCCAGCAGTGACGTTGCTAGCGGGAGGTACTACGAGCAGTACTTC,CASSDVASGRYYEQYF
TRBV27,few,TRBJ1-2,NA,TGTGCCAGCAGTTCGGGGGGGCCGATTTTCGGCTACACCTTC,CASSSGGPIFGYTF